This T cell receptor (beta chain) was sequenced for a study of CD8 T cells in Susac syndrome. In the study overall: The sequenced Susac syndrome patients comprised 5 or 6 with active disease and about eight in remission. Overall study results and limits: In Susac syndrome, CD8+ expansion was highest in TEMRA and active disease.

Trimming at V came to 6 bases and at J to 7 bases, leaving 9 bases not matched to a gene. CDR3 size: 15 residues. Per germline, CDR1 MDHEN and CDR2 SYDVKM. A quantity of 0.5 to 1 ug RNA underwent reverse transcription using random hexamers. TCRdb passed the immunoSEQ multiplex PCR reads through MiXCR, listing each CDR3 protein once. The data contain some 200,000 distinct CDR3 sequences, roughly 94% of them seen just once; the ten biggest clones take up around 0.16%. This clonotype was detected once. Its antigen is currently unknown. The authors negatively isolated CD8+ and CD4+ T cells and FACS-enriched TEMRA cells.

This TCR was sampled from a human donor with Susac syndrome. The rearrangement uses TRBV28 and TRBJ1-4; 9 bases agree with TRBD1. Sequences were obtained from CD8+ T cells from PBMCs. CDR3 coding DNA: TGTGCCAGCAGCCCGATCGGACAGGGGCCTGAAAAACTGTTTTTT. Its protein product is CASSPIGQGPEKLFF.